This TCR beta chain was sequenced during a study of cytomegalovirus exposure and HLA in healthy donors. Study-level findings and limits: A later analysis found most CMV-associated TCR beta chains apparently HLA-restricted. CMV serostatus stood as the only immune exposure information on hand. Analysis was carried out at a later point, and it linked a missense DCLRE1C variant to TCR beta V- and J-gene trimming.

Amplification used 60 Vbeta primers and 13 Jbeta primers. Sequenced by immunoSEQ multiplex PCR; TCRdb stores in-frame clones only, minus some. The data contain 100,000 to 150,000 clones, over 60% of them singletons. In this sample, this clone turned up a few times. Its specificity is not known. The CDR3 consists of 14 residues. Trimming cost V 3 bases and J 6 bases; bases outside gene matches: 0. From germline, CDR1 is KGHSH and CDR2 LQKENI. The clonotype originates from an older woman in good health and CMV-seropositive. Sequenced input: PBMCs. This rearrangement joins TRBV18 to TRBJ2-2; TRBD1 matches 11 bases. The CDR3 loop is CASSPGQGAGELFF. CDR3 DNA sequence: TGTGCCAGCTCACCGGGACAGGGGGCCGGGGAGCTGTTTTTT.